This is a list of T cell receptor beta chains from one sample in a study of blood T cells in healthy people across ages. In TCRdb, the 5' RACE reads were re-called with MiXCR into one record per CDR3 protein. The profile covers roughly 560,000 distinct CDR3 sequences, with approximately 25% appearing a single time and around 10% taken by the ten largest. A further study also used this sample, focusing on T cells of mothers and their children.

The sequencing input was blood. Receptor source: a boy aged 5-17 years in good health. Each CDR3 is given with its conserved first and last residue. D genes are given only for firm matches. Part of the rows lack a size; the others show once, few, many or a class for expanded clones.

cdr3_aa cdr3_nt j_call v_call d_call clone_size
CASSHPGLAGGQYEQYF TGTGCCAGCAGCCACCCCGGACTAGCGGGAGGCCAATACGAGCAGTACTTC TRBJ2-7 TRBV14 TRBD2 .
CASSSMLAGDETQYF TGTGCCAGCAGTTCGATGCTAGCGGGGGATGAGACCCAGTACTTC TRBJ2-5 TRBV6-2/TRBV6-3 TRBD2 few
CASSKDRGTQNYGYTF TGTGCCAGCAGTAAGGACAGGGGGACTCAGAACTATGGCTACACCTTC TRBJ1-2 TRBV2 TRBD1 few
CAIRGGHSGRGNEQFF TGTGCCATCAGGGGAGGGCACTCGGGTCGGGGCAATGAGCAGTTCTTC TRBJ2-1 TRBV10-3 TRBD2 .
CSAHRAIRGEEQYF TGCAGTGCTCATCGGGCCATTCGGGGCGAAGAGCAGTACTTC TRBJ2-7 TRBV20-1 . few
CASSLLASKNIQYF TGTGCCAGCAGTTTGCTAGCGTCCAAAAACATTCAGTACTTC TRBJ2-4 TRBV28 . .
CASSRSGRAGSQPQHF TGTGCCAGCAGTCGCTCAGGGAGAGCGGGATCTCAGCCCCAGCATTTT TRBJ1-5 TRBV12-3/TRBV12-4 . few
CASSQDSKRGSQYF TGCGCCAGCAGCCAAGATAGCAAACGTGGTTCGCAGTACTTC TRBJ2-5 TRBV4-3 . .
CASSWDFNTGELFF TGTGCCAGCAGTTGGGACTTCAACACCGGGGAGCTGTTTTTT TRBJ2-2 TRBV5-4 . .
CASTLTSGVQETQYF TGCGCCAGCACCCTGACTAGCGGGGTTCAAGAGACCCAGTACTTC TRBJ2-5 TRBV5-1 TRBD2 few
CASSVGGDMTETQYF TGTGCCAGCAGCGTAGGTGGGGATATGACAGAGACCCAGTACTTC TRBJ2-5 TRBV9 . few
CASSIEHGGGYTF TGTGCCAGTAGTATCGAGCACGGGGGTGGCTACACCTTC TRBJ1-2 TRBV19 . .
CASRDATNEKLFF TGTGCCAGCAGGGATGCAACTAATGAAAAACTGTTTTTT TRBJ1-4 TRBV7-9 . many
CSVELRLAGVTDTQYF TGCAGCGTAGAACTAAGACTAGCGGGAGTGACAGATACGCAGTATTTT TRBJ2-3 TRBV29-1 TRBD2 few
CSATGGLDSPLHF TGCAGTGCAACCGGGGGTCTTGATTCACCCCTCCACTTT TRBJ1-6 TRBV20-1 . .